This T cell receptor beta chain was retrieved from a study of cytomegalovirus exposure and HLA in healthy donors. This CDR3 comprises 12 residues. V shed 0 bases and J shed 8 bases, with 7 bases lying between them. Germline lookup yields CDR1 SGHAT and CDR2 FQNNGV. PCR involved 60 Vbeta and 13 Jbeta primers. Clones were sequenced by immunoSEQ multiplex PCR, and TCRdb holds only the in-frame ones, with some missing. In the table there are some 130,000 clones, nearly 85% of which are singletons. It was healthy bone marrow donors who served as donors. The TCR sequence derives from a boy between 5 and 17 years old in good health and CMV-seronegative. This chain joins TRBV11-2 and TRBJ1-1; D remains unclear. Source material: PBMCs. As DNA, the CDR3 is TGTGCCAGCAGCTTAGACCCAGTCGAAGCTTTCTTT. Amino acid sequence: CASSLDPVEAFF.